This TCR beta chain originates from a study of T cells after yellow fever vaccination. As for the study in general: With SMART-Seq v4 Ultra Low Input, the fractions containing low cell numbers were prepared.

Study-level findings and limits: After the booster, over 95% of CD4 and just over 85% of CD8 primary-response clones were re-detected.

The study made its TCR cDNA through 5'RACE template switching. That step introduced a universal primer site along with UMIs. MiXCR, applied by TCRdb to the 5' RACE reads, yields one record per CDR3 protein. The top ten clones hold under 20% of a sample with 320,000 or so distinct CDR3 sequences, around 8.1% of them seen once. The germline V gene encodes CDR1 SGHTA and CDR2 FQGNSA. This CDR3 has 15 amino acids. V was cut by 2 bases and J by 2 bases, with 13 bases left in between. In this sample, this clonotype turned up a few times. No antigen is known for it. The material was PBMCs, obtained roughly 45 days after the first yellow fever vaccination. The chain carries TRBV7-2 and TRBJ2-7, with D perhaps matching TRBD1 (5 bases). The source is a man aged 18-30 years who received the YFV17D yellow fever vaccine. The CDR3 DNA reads TGTGCCAGCAGCTTATACCTAGGGGAAGCCTACGAGCAGTACTTC. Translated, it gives CASSLYLGEAYEQYF.